These 25 T cell receptor beta chains share one sample of origin, sequenced in a study of CD8+CD57+ T cells in acquired aplastic anemia. Researchers used genomic DNA as the template to profile TCR beta VDJ and CDR3. TCRdb reanalysed the reads using MiXCR and keeps one entry per CDR3 protein. The repertoire has about 180,000 distinct CDR3 sequences, roughly half of them found once; the top ten carry under 3.5%. The sample comprised sorted CD4+, CD8+, or CD8+CD57+ T cells (not recorded which) from PBMCs. Every receptor here comes from a human donor in good health.

The sample holds many counts of this clonotype. This chain joins TRBV7-3 and TRBJ2-4; no definite D call. With 8 bases removed from V and 9 bases from J, the gap between germline ends came to 14 bases. The germline gives CDR1 SGHTA, CDR2 FQGTGA. The CDR3 spans 12 residues. The CDR3 nucleotides are TGTGCCAGCCCCCTAAATGGGGTCATTCAGTACTTC. Its protein is CASPLNGVIQYF.

J is TRBJ1-6 and V is TRBV7-3; TRBD1 is a possible D gene (6 bases). Trimming shortened V by 4 bases and J by 10 bases, and 11 bases separated the two germline ends. The CDR3 spans 13 residues. Germline-derived CDR1 and CDR2 are SGHTA and FQGTGA. Here the CDR3 DNA reads TGTGCCAGCAGCTCGGACAGATGGTCACCCCTCCACTTT. It specifies CASSSDRWSPLHF.

This clonotype was seen only once. A clone one base away is much larger, so this may be a read error. The chain has TRBV5-5 and TRBJ2-1; no clear D. The CDR3 runs 12 residues. CDR1 is SGHKS and CDR2 is YYEKEE in the germline V gene (reference sequence). The CDR3 loop reads CASSRNSNEQLF. The CDR3 region has the DNA TGTGCCAGCAGCCGAAACTCGAATGAGCAGCTCTTC. The full variable domain, with the rest looked up from reference TRBV5-5 and TRBJ2-1, is DAGVTQSPTHLIKTRGQQVTLRCSPISGHKSVSWYQQVLGQGPQFIFQYYEKEERGRGNFPDRFSARQFPNYSSELNVNALLLGDSALYLCASSRNSNEQLFGPGTRLTVL.

CDR3 coding DNA: TGTGCCAGCAGCTTAGTGTTCGACGAGCAGTACTTC. This gives the protein CASSLVFDEQYF. The V and J genes are TRBV7-8 and TRBJ2-7; D uncertain. This CDR3 contains 12 residues. V dropped 1 base and J dropped 5 bases, with 6 bases sitting between them. Germline assignment: CDR1 SGHVS and CDR2 FQNEAQ.

The V and J genes are TRBV29-1 and TRBJ1-2; no reliable D call. Trimming removed 0 bases at V and 2 bases at J, with 10 bases between. This CDR3 region has 14 residues. Germline assignment: CDR1 SQVTM and CDR2 ANQGSEA. CDR3 DNA sequence: TGCAGCGTTGAAGATCCACAGCTAAACTATGGCTACACCTTC. This encodes CSVEDPQLNYGYTF.

About this clonotype itself: A much larger clone differs by one base, so this may be a read error. This chain joins TRBV10-3 and TRBJ2-7; 7 bases line up with TRBD1. CDR1 is ENHRY, CDR2 SYGVKD, per germline. The CDR3 is 14 amino acids. CDR3 protein: CASSNRDSPYDQYF. CDR3 DNA sequence: TGTGCCAGCAGTAATCGGGACAGTCCCTACGATCAGTACTTC.

The J gene is TRBJ1-6, the V gene TRBV19; 11 bases are a match to TRBD1. The CDR3 runs to 18 residues. The trim removed 4 bases at V and 8 bases at J, leaving 13 bases unmatched. Germline V gives CDR1 LNHDA, CDR2 SQIVND (reference sequence). The CDR3 loop is CASSTPHRPGQGDSPLHF. The CDR3 DNA sequence: TGTGCCAGTAGTACTCCCCATAGACCGGGACAGGGGGATTCACCCCTCCACTTT.

V usage is TRBV20-1 and J usage is TRBJ2-1; D unresolved. The CDR3 sequence is 14 residues long. Germline loops: CDR1 DFQATT, CDR2 SNEGSKA (reference sequence). V was trimmed by 2 bases and J by 8 bases, leaving 16 bases between them. In nucleotides, the CDR3 is TGCAGTGCTAGAACCGCCTTTACGCCCGATGAGCAGTTCTTC. This codes for CSARTAFTPDEQFF.

As regards this clonotype: No conserved phenylalanine or tryptophan ends this CDR3, so it is likely a read error. The chain carries TRBV2 and TRBJ2-1; D not certain. CDR3 length: 13 residues. Germline V gene data show CDR1 as SNHLY and CDR2 as FYNNEI. CDR3 nucleotides: TGTGCCATCAGTGAAGCGAGAGTGAATGAGCAGTTCTAC. Translating gives CAISEARVNEQFY.

The chain joins TRBV28 to TRBJ1-6; 11 bases match TRBD1. The V segment lost 5 bases and the J segment 7 bases; nucleotides outside the gene matches: 7. CDR1 is MDHEN, CDR2 SYDVKM, per germline. CDR3 length: 16 residues. The CDR3 region has the DNA TGTGCCAGCAGTGAAGGGGGACAGGGGGTAAATTCACCCCTCCACTTT. Protein: CASSEGGQGVNSPLHF.

This clonotype was counted ten times or more. The gene calls are TRBV7-8 and TRBJ2-7, with 8 bases lining up with TRBD1. V shed 4 bases, J shed 0 bases, and the junction held 5 bases outside the gene matches. There are 15 residues in the CDR3. Looked up from germline, CDR1 is SGHVS and CDR2 is FQNEAQ. The chain's CDR3 is CASSSQGAISYEQYF. CDR3 coding DNA: TGTGCCAGCAGCTCTCAGGGGGCTATCTCCTACGAGCAGTACTTC.

The chain recombines TRBV25-1 with TRBJ1-5; weak D call: TRBD1 (5 bases). Trimming removed 7 bases at V and 14 bases at J, with 24 bases between. From germline, CDR1 is MGHDK and CDR2 SYGVNS. The CDR3 consists of 14 residues. The CDR3 nucleotides are TGTGCCAGCAAAATTCGGGGACTAGCGGGCAATGAGCATTTT. Translation: CASKIRGLAGNEHF. Full variable domain (outside the CDR3, taken from reference TRBV25-1 and TRBJ1-5): EADIYQTPRYLVIGTGKKITLECSQTMGHDKMYWYQQDPGMELHLIHYSYGVNSTEKGDLSSESTVSRIRTEHFPLTLESARPSHTSQYLCASKIRGLAGNEHFGDGTRLSIL.

The chain joins TRBV20-1 to TRBJ2-7, with D perhaps matching TRBD1 (5 bases). CDR3 length equals 13 residues. With 1 base removed from V and 5 bases from J, the gap between germline ends came to 12 bases. Germline lookup yields CDR1 DFQATT and CDR2 SNEGSKA (reference sequence). The CDR3 spells CSARVSGSHEQYF. CDR3 bases: TGCAGTGCTAGAGTCTCAGGGTCCCACGAGCAGTACTTC.

This CDR3 is CSGEGLNTGELFF. CDR3 bases: TGCAGCGGGGAAGGCCTGAACACCGGGGAGCTGTTTTTT. The V gene is TRBV29-1, the J gene TRBJ2-2, with D unclear. CDR3 length: 13 residues. From germline, CDR1 is SQVTM and CDR2 ANQGSEA. V lost 7 bases and J 1 base, leaving 10 bases between the germline ends.

This clonotype showed up many times. The chain recombines TRBV4-1 with TRBJ2-5; D may be TRBD2 (5 bases). The CDR3 runs to 16 residues. The V gene's germline CDR1 is MGHRA and CDR2 YSYEKL. Trimming shortened V by 2 bases and J by 6 bases, and 19 bases separated the two germline ends. The CDR3 here is CASSQIIQPAGKTQYF. DNA of the CDR3: TGCGCCAGCAGCCAAATAATCCAACCCGCGGGCAAGACCCAGTACTTC.

Worth noting for this clonotype: One end of the junction varies from germline; a read error may be responsible. V usage is TRBV11-2 and J usage is TRBJ2-1, with D maybe TRBD2 (6 bases). Germline assignment: CDR1 SGHAT and CDR2 FQNNGV. The CDR3 loop spans 14 amino acids. CDR3 bases: TGTGCCGGCAGCCCCGGGACTCTCTACAATGAGCAGTTCTTC. Its translation: CAGSPGTLYNEQFF.

This clonotype was counted a single time. This chain connects TRBV5-1 to TRBJ1-1, with 9 positions matching TRBD1. The CDR3 consists of 14 residues. V shed 0 bases and J 6 bases; nucleotides not matched to a gene: 3. Per the germline V gene, CDR1 is SGHRS and CDR2 is YFSETQ. The chain's CDR3 is CASSLGQGVAEAFF. In DNA form, the CDR3 reads TGCGCCAGCAGCTTGGGACAGGGGGTTGCTGAAGCTTTCTTT.

As to this clonotype: Possible read error: a much larger clone is one base away. No conserved phenylalanine or tryptophan is present at the end of the CDR3, so a read error is the likely explanation. The rearrangement joins TRBV19 to TRBJ1-2; 8 positions match TRBD1. The trim removed 2 bases at V and 4 bases at J, leaving 6 bases unmatched. The length of the CDR3 is 15 residues. Germline V gives CDR1 LNHDA, CDR2 SQIVND (reference sequence). DNA for the CDR3: TGTGCCAGTAGTATACAGGGGGCTCAAAGCTATGGCTACACCTAC. Protein: CASSIQGAQSYGYTY.

This chain joins TRBV20-1 and TRBJ1-5; D is unclear. V lost 0 bases, J lost 4 bases, and 13 bases lay in between. This CDR3 is built from 15 residues. Germline lookup yields CDR1 DFQATT and CDR2 SNEGSKA (reference sequence). The DNA of the CDR3 is TGCAGTGCTAGAGATCGGTGGGGTTCGAATCAGCCCCAGCATTTT. Amino acid sequence: CSARDRWGSNQPQHF.

The rearrangement links TRBV5-6 to TRBJ1-3; 9 nucleotides line up with TRBD1. The V gene end was trimmed by 3 bases and the J gene end by 2 bases; junction bases not matched to a gene: 15. The germline V gene has CDR1 SGHDT and CDR2 YYEEEE. This CDR3 region has 19 residues. The CDR3 is CASSSRDREDGKAGNTIYF. The CDR3 nucleotides are TGTGCCAGCAGCTCTCGGGACAGGGAAGACGGTAAGGCTGGAAACACCATATATTTT.

This clonotype was seen a single time. This chain connects TRBV20-1 to TRBJ2-7; 7 bases match TRBD1. CDR1 is DFQATT, CDR2 SNEGSKA, per germline (reference sequence). The CDR3 contains 15 residues. V was clipped by 3 bases and J by 1 base; unmatched bases: 9. The CDR3 spells CSARDGVRGSYEQYF. The DNA for the CDR3 is TGCAGTGCTAGGGATGGTGTCAGGGGGTCCTACGAGCAGTACTTC.

This chain joins TRBV12-3 or TRBV12-4 and TRBJ1-2; 8 bases fit TRBD1. V lost 2 bases, J lost 4 bases, and 3 bases stayed unmatched. The CDR3 has 14 residues. For the CDR3, the DNA is TGTGCCAGCAGTTTACGGCAGGGGGCCTATGGCTACACCTTC. Its translation is CASSLRQGAYGYTF.

The chain employs TRBV28 and TRBJ1-2; unclear D gene. V was trimmed by 7 bases and J by 4 bases, leaving 13 bases between them. This CDR3 comprises 13 residues. The germline V gene has CDR1 MDHEN and CDR2 SYDVKM. Here the CDR3 reads CASKDMGSYGYTF. DNA for the CDR3: TGTGCCAGCAAAGATATGGGTAGCTATGGCTACACCTTC.

There are many counts of this clonotype. The chain joins TRBV7-3 to TRBJ2-1; the match to TRBD2 covers 11 bases. The germline V gene has CDR1 SGHTA and CDR2 FQGTGA. The CDR3 covers 15 residues. The J segment lost 8 bases and the V segment lost 2 bases, leaving 5 bases of the junction unmatched. CDR3 bases: TGTGCCAGCAGCTTATCACTAGCGGGAGAGGATGAGCAGTTCTTC. It is translated as CASSLSLAGEDEQFF. Drawing the rest from reference TRBV7-3 and TRBJ2-1, the complete variable domain is GAGVSQTPSNKVTEKGKYVELRCDPISGHTALYWYRQSLGQGPEFLIYFQGTGAADDSGLPNDRFFAVRPEGSVSTLKIQRTERGDSAVYLCASSLSLAGEDEQFFGPGTRLTVL.

The sample holds many counts of this clonotype. This chain connects TRBV20-1 to TRBJ2-1; D is possibly TRBD2 (6 bases). Germline values: CDR1 DFQATT, CDR2 SNEGSKA (reference sequence). There are 16 residues in the CDR3. V lost 3 bases and J lost 0, with 15 bases in between. In DNA form, the CDR3 reads TGCAGTGCTAGTGGTCGGGAGAGCAGCTCCTACAATGAGCAGTTCTTC. Its translation is CSASGRESSSYNEQFF.